Each of the 21 T cell receptor beta chains below was sequenced from the same sample in a study of blood T cells in healthy people across ages. Primers used in a second PCR of roughly 6 to 12 cycles were a sample-barcoded 5' primer and a J-beta primer mix. One entry per CDR3 protein results from TCRdb running MiXCR on the 5' RACE reads. The sample lists 650,000 to 900,000 distinct CDR3 sequences, approximately 67% seen once, with 25% to 30% in the top ten. Sequencing was done on a sample of blood. These receptors were collected from a man aged 25-45 years in good health.

V is TRBV7-2 and J is TRBJ2-3, with 9 bases that match TRBD2. V shed 1 base, J shed 2 bases, and the junction held 7 bases outside the gene matches. The CDR3 covers 17 residues. Germline-derived CDR1 and CDR2 are SGHTA and FQGNSA. In nucleotides, the CDR3 is TGTGCCAGCAGCTTAGACCTCAGCGGGGGGCACACAGATACGCAGTATTTT. Translating gives CASSLDLSGGHTDTQYF. The whole variable domain, filled in from reference TRBV7-2 and TRBJ2-3, reads GAGVSQSPSNKVTEKGKDVELRCDPISGHTALYWYRQSLGQGLEFLIYFQGNSAPDKSGLPSDRFSAERTGGSVSTLTIQRTQQEDSAVYLCASSLDLSGGHTDTQYFGPGTRLTVL.

The rearrangement uses TRBV5-5 and TRBJ2-5; no firm D call. Gene TRBJ2-7 matches the end of the DNA better, so the J call may be wrong. The germline V gene has CDR1 SGHKS and CDR2 YYEKEE (reference sequence). This CDR3 comprises 14 residues. For the CDR3, the DNA is TGTGCCAGCAGCTTGGTGGTGTTCACGTACGAGCAGTACTTC. Its translation: CASSLVVFTYEQYF.

CDR3 nucleotide sequence: TGTGCCAGCAGCTCCAGTGGAGGGCCCATCCGACCAGAGACCCAGTACTTC. Encoded protein: CASSSSGGPIRPETQYF. V is TRBV7-2 and J is TRBJ2-7, with D perhaps TRBD2 (6 bases). The end of the DNA aligns better with TRBJ2-5, so the J call may be wrong. There are 17 residues in the CDR3. Germline V gene lookup returns CDR1 SGHTA and CDR2 FQGNSA.

The J gene is TRBJ2-1, the V gene TRBV12-3 or TRBV12-4, with 9 bases that match TRBD2. The CDR3 runs to 14 residues. Trimming cost V 2 bases and J 7 bases; bases outside gene matches: 3. In DNA, the CDR3 is TGTGCCAGCAGTTTACTAGCGGGGAAGAATGAGCAGTTCTTC. Its translation is CASSLLAGKNEQFF.

In this sample, this clonotype turned up a few times. The chain couples TRBV20-1 to TRBJ2-1; 9 positions agree with TRBD2. V was pared by 6 bases and J by 7 bases, with 10 bases of the junction left unmatched. The CDR3 is made up of 14 amino acids. The germline gives CDR1 DFQATT, CDR2 SNEGSKA (reference sequence). The CDR3 nucleotides read TGCAGTGCCCCAGAGGGCGGGGGGGCAAATGAGCAGTTCTTC. Its protein is CSAPEGGGANEQFF.

The rearrangement joins TRBV7-9 to TRBJ1-2; 10 bases line up with TRBD1. V dropped 4 bases and J dropped 7; count of bases not matched to a gene: 9. Germline values: CDR1 SEHNR, CDR2 FQNEAQ (reference sequence). The CDR3 has 15 amino acids. CDR3 DNA sequence: TGTGCCAGCAGCTCCGGGACAGGGGTCTTCGGTGGCTACACCTTC. It is translated as CASSSGTGVFGGYTF.

The chain is built from TRBV29-1 and TRBJ1-4, with a weak D call TRBD1 (5 bases). Germline CDR1 is SQVTM and CDR2 is ANQGSEA. The CDR3 has 13 residues. Deletions cut 3 bases from V and 8 bases from J, with 13 bases between. CDR3 protein: CSVDEDTGEKLFF. In DNA form, the CDR3 reads TGCAGCGTTGACGAGGACACCGGAGAAAAACTGTTTTTT.

The V and J genes are TRBV27 and TRBJ2-5; 8 bases align to TRBD1. There are 16 residues in the CDR3. Per germline, CDR1 MNHEY and CDR2 SMNVEV (reference sequence). The ends lost 2 bases at V and 2 bases at J; junction bases unmatched: 7. CDR3 sequence (DNA): TGTGCCAGCAGTTTACCGACAGGGGACGTTCAAGAGACCCAGTACTTC. Its protein is CASSLPTGDVQETQYF.

The chain employs TRBV20-1 and TRBJ2-5, with 7 nucleotides matching TRBD1. CDR1 and CDR2 from the germline V gene are DFQATT and SNEGSKA (reference sequence). The CDR3 is 13 amino acids. With 5 bases clipped from V and 10 bases from J, the junction kept 13 bases outside the gene matches. The CDR3 coding sequence is TGCAGTGCTTCTCGGGACACCCAGGGGGACCAGTACTTC. Translation gives CSASRDTQGDQYF.

The V and J genes are TRBV3-1 and TRBJ2-5; tentatively, D is TRBD1 or TRBD2 (5 bases each). CDR3 length: 14 residues. From germline, CDR1 is LGHDT and CDR2 YNNKEL (reference sequence). Trimming pared 4 bases from V and 5 bases from J, leaving 14 bases between. The CDR3, as DNA: TGTGCCAGCAGCCTCGGGACGGGCGGGGAGACCCAGTACTTC. This codes for CASSLGTGGETQYF.

The V call is TRBV5-1, the J call TRBJ2-3, with TRBD2 matching 7 bases. V was pared by 2 bases and J by 4 bases, with 10 bases of the junction left unmatched. CDR1 is SGHRS, CDR2 YFSETQ, per germline. The CDR3 runs 16 residues. CDR3 protein: CASSFGLAEPPDTQYF. Here the CDR3 DNA reads TGCGCCAGCAGCTTTGGGCTAGCGGAGCCCCCAGATACGCAGTATTTT.

The chain couples TRBV9 to TRBJ2-1, with TRBD1 matching 12 bases. The CDR3 loop spans 15 amino acids. In germline, CDR1 is SGDLS, CDR2 YYNGEE. V shed 4 bases, J shed 8 bases, and the junction held 7 bases outside the gene matches. CDR3 sequence (DNA): TGTGCCAGCAGCCAATCCGGGACAGGGGGCCATGAGCAGTTCTTC. Amino acid sequence: CASSQSGTGGHEQFF.

This rearrangement joins TRBV9 to TRBJ2-5; no definite D call. CDR3 length: 12 residues. The germline V and J ends were trimmed by 3 bases and 11 bases, with 14 bases remaining between them. Germline V gene data show CDR1 as SGDLS and CDR2 as YYNGEE. The CDR3 protein is CASSDRGERQYF. In nucleotides, the CDR3 is TGTGCCAGCAGCGACCGAGGAGAAAGACAGTACTTC.

The rearrangement joins TRBV5-6 to TRBJ2-5, with TRBD2 identical over 9 bases. J lost 0 bases, V lost 0 bases, and 12 bases had no gene match. The CDR3 consists of 19 residues. Germline V gives CDR1 SGHDT, CDR2 YYEEEE. CDR3 nucleotide sequence: TGTGCCAGCAGCTTGGAGTGGGGCCTAGCGGGGCCAAACCAAGAGACCCAGTACTTC. Amino acids: CASSLEWGLAGPNQETQYF.

The CDR3 DNA sequence: TGCAGCGCCCCCGGGACTCCTACCGATGAGCAGTTCTTC. Protein: CSAPGTPTDEQFF. J is TRBJ2-1 and V is TRBV29-1; tentative D call: TRBD2 (6 bases). The CDR3 totals 13 residues. Between the trimmed V and J ends, which lost 7 bases and 8 bases, there was a span of 18 bases. Per the germline V gene, CDR1 is SQVTM and CDR2 is ANQGSEA.

The CDR3 spells CSVERGKRETQYF. The CDR3 DNA reads TGCAGCGTTGAGCGGGGGAAGAGGGAGACCCAGTACTTC. The chain links TRBV29-1 to TRBJ2-5; 7 positions match TRBD2. This CDR3 is 13 amino acids long. V was pared by 3 bases and J by 5 bases, with 6 bases of the junction left unmatched. Germline lookup yields CDR1 SQVTM and CDR2 ANQGSEA.

This chain joins TRBV25-1 and TRBJ2-7; 9 bases agree with TRBD1. The J call could be wrong; TRBJ2-5 is a better fit for the DNA end. Germline CDR1 and CDR2: MGHDK and SYGVNS. The CDR3 is 15 residues long. CDR3 coding DNA: TGTGCCAGCAGTGATCGCGGGACAGGGAAAGAGACCCAGTACTTC. It specifies CASSDRGTGKETQYF.

This chain joins TRBV3-1 and TRBJ2-5; D possibly corresponds to TRBD1 (5 bases). The DNA end lines up better with TRBJ2-7; the J call may be wrong. Germline V gives CDR1 LGHDT, CDR2 YNNKEL (reference sequence). The CDR3 is made up of 14 amino acids. The CDR3 region is CASSQSGFINEQYF. CDR3 in DNA: TGTGCCAGCAGCCAATCAGGGTTTATCAACGAGCAGTACTTC.

V and J are TRBV6-6 and TRBJ2-3; D is possibly TRBD2 (6 bases). Trimming took off 8 bases at V and 10 bases at J, with 25 bases between the two ends. In germline, CDR1 is MNHNY, CDR2 SVGAGI (reference sequence). CDR3 size: 15 residues. The CDR3 sequence: CASVEAELARDAQYF. CDR3 DNA: TGTGCCAGCGTAGAGGCGGAACTAGCTCGGGATGCGCAGTATTTT.

V and J are TRBV25-1 and TRBJ2-1, with D unclear. This CDR3 comprises 10 residues. Trimming removed 9 bases at V and 10 bases at J, with 10 bases between. Germline CDR1 is MGHDK and CDR2 is SYGVNS. The CDR3: CARFSNEQFF. CDR3 DNA sequence: TGTGCCAGATTCAGCAACGAGCAGTTCTTC.

In its sample, this clonotype was seen many times. The rearrangement uses TRBV7-2 and TRBJ2-5; D gene unclear. This CDR3 is built from 12 residues. Germline values: CDR1 SGHTA, CDR2 FQGNSA. V shed 1 base and J shed 4 bases, with 4 bases lying between them. The CDR3 spells CASSLERETQYF. CDR3 coding DNA: TGTGCCAGCAGCTTAGAGAGAGAGACCCAGTACTTC.